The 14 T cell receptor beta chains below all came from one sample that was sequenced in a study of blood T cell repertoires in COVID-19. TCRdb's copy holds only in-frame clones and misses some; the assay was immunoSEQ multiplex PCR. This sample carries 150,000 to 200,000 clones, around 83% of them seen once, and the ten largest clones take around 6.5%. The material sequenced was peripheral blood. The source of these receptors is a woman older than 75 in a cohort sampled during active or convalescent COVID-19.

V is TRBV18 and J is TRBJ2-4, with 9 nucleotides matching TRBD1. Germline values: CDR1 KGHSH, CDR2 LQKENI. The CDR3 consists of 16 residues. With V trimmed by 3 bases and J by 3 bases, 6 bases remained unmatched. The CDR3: CASSPTTGGGKNIQYF. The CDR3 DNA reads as TGTGCCAGCTCACCGACGACAGGGGGTGGCAAAAACATTCAGTACTTC.

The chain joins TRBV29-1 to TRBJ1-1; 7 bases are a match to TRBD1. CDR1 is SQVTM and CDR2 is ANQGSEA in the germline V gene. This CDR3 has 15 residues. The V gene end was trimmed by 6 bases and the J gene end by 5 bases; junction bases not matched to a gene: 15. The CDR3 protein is CSVGQVGMELTEAFF. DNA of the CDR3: TGCAGCGTCGGACAGGTGGGGATGGAATTGACTGAAGCTTTCTTT.

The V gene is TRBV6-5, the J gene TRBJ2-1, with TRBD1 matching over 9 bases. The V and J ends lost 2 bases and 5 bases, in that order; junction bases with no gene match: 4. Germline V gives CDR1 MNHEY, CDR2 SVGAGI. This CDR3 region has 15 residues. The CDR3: CASSYGGQGHNEQFF. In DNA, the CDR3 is TGTGCCAGCAGTTACGGGGGACAGGGACACAATGAGCAGTTCTTC.

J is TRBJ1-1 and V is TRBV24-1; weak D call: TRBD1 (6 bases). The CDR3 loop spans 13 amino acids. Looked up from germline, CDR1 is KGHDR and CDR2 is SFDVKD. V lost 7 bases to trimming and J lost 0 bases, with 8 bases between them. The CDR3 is CATRGAMNTEAFF. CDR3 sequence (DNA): TGTGCCACCAGGGGGGCCATGAACACTGAAGCTTTCTTT.

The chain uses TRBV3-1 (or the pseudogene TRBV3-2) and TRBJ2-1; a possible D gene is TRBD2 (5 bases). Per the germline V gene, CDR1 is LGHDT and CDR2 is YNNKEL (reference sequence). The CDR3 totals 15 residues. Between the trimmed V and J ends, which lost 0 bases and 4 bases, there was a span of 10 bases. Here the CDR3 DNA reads TGTGCCAGCAGCCAAGATACGGGATCATACAATGAGCAGTTCTTC. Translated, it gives CASSQDTGSYNEQFF.

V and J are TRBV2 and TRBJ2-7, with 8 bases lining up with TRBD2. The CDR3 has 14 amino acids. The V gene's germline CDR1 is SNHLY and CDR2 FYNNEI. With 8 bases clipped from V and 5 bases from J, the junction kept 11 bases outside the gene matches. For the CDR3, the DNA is TGTGCCAGCGCCCCGGGACTAGAGGCGAACGAGCAGTACGTC. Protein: CASAPGLEANEQYV.

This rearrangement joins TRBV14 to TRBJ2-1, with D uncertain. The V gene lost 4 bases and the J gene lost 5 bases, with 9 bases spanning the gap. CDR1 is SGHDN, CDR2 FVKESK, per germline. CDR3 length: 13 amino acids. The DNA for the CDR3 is TGTGCCAGCAGCCCATTAGATGACAATGAGCAGTTCTTC. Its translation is CASSPLDDNEQFF.

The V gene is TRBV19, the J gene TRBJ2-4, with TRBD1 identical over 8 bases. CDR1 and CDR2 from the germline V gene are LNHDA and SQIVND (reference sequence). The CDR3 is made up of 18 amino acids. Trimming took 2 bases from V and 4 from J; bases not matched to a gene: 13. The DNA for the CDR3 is TGTGCCAGTAGTATACAGGGGGCACTGCCAACCTCTAAAAACATTCAGTACTTC. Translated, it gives CASSIQGALPTSKNIQYF. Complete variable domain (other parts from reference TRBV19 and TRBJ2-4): DGGITQSPKYLFRKEGQNVTLSCEQNLNHDAMYWYRQDPGQGLRLIYYSQIVNDFQKGDIAEGYSVSREKKESFPLTVTSAQKNPTAFYLCASSIQGALPTSKNIQYFGAGTRLSVL.

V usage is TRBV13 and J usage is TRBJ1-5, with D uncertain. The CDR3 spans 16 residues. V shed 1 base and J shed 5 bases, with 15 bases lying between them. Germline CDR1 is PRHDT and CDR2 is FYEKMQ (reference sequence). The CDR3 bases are TGTGCCAGCAGCTTAGCCACAACCCTGGGCGATCAGCCCCAGCATTTT. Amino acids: CASSLATTLGDQPQHF.

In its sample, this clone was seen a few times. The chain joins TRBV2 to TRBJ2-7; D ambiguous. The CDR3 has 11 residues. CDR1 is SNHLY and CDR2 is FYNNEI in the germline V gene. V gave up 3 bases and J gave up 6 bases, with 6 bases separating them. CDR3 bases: TGTGCCAGCAGTGACGCGGCCGAGCAGTACTTC. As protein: CASSDAAEQYF.

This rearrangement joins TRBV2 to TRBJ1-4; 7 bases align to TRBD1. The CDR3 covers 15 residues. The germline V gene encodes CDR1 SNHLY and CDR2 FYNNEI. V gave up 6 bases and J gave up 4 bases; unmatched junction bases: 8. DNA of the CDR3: TGTGCCAGCAGGTTTGAACAGGGGAGTAATGAAAAACTGTTTTTT. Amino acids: CASRFEQGSNEKLFF.

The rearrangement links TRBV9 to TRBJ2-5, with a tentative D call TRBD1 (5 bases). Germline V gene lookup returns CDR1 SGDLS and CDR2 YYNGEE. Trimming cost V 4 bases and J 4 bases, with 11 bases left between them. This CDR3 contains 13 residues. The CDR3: CASSSRQLETQYF. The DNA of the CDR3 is TGTGCCAGCAGCTCACGACAGCTAGAGACCCAGTACTTC.

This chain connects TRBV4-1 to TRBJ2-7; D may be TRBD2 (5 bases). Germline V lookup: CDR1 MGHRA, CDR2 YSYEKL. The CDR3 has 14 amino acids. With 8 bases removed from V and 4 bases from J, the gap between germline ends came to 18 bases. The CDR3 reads CASLRAGFLYEQYV. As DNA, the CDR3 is TGCGCCAGCCTCCGGGCGGGTTTCCTTTACGAGCAGTACGTC.

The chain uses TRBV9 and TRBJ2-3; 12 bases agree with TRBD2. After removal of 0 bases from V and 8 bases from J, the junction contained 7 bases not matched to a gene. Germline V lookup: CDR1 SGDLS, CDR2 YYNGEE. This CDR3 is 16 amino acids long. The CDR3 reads CASSVVLAGGQGTQYF. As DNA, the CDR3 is TGTGCCAGCAGCGTAGTCCTAGCGGGAGGGCAGGGTACGCAGTATTTT.